Below are 28 T cell receptor beta chains sequenced from a single sample in a study of blood T cell repertoires in COVID-19. Clones were sequenced by immunoSEQ multiplex PCR, and TCRdb holds only the in-frame ones, with some missing. The data show about 53,000 clones, with approximately 80% seen just once and less than 3% held by the top ten. Sample: peripheral blood. Source of these receptors: a woman aged 55-75 years with acute or convalescent COVID-19.

This chain connects TRBV7-2 to TRBJ1-6; 7 nucleotides agree with TRBD1. V was clipped by 3 bases and J by 7 bases; unmatched bases: 9. This CDR3 is built from 16 residues. From germline, CDR1 is SGHTA and CDR2 FQGNSA. This CDR3 reads CASSFLGGRGNSPLHF. DNA of the CDR3: TGTGCCAGCAGCTTTTTAGGTGGCAGGGGGAATTCACCCCTCCACTTT.

The chain has TRBV29-1 and TRBJ1-1; 7 bases agree with TRBD1. V trimming: 2 bases; J trimming: 3 bases; junction bases outside the gene matches: 9. Germline V CDR1 and CDR2: SQVTM, ANQGSEA. This CDR3 contains 15 residues. CDR3 in DNA: TGCAGCGTTGAACTACAGGGGCACACAGACACTGAAGCTTTCTTT. Its protein is CSVELQGHTDTEAFF.

V and J are TRBV30 and TRBJ1-1; D is uncertain. Trimming took off 3 bases at V and 1 base at J, with 12 bases between the two ends. CDR1 and CDR2 (germline): GTSNPN, SVGIG (reference sequence). CDR3 length: 14 residues. The CDR3 DNA reads as TGTGCCTGGAGGCTACGGTCGGGGAACACTGAAGCTTTCTTT. This encodes CAWRLRSGNTEAFF.

In its sample, this clone ranks as medium-sized. This chain links TRBV11-2 with TRBJ2-3; 11 positions agree with TRBD2. J was trimmed by 11 bases and V by 5 bases; bases with no gene match: 12. CDR3 length: 15 amino acids. CDR1 and CDR2 (germline): SGHAT, FQNNGV. CDR3 sequence: CASSLTSGGIFGQYF. Here the CDR3 DNA reads TGTGCCAGCAGCCTCACTAGCGGGGGCATTTTCGGGCAGTATTTT.

The chain recombines TRBV5-1 with TRBJ1-4; 9 positions match TRBD1. J gave up 6 bases and V 2 bases, and 2 bases lay outside the gene matches. This CDR3 is 14 amino acids long. Per the germline V gene, CDR1 is SGHRS and CDR2 is YFSETQ. The CDR3 region is CASSFRDRDEKLFF. In nucleotides, the CDR3 is TGCGCCAGCAGCTTCCGGGACAGGGATGAAAAACTGTTTTTT.

CDR3 amino acids: CASSQGAGTYGYTF. CDR3 nucleotides: TGTGCCAGCAGCCAGGGCGCAGGCACCTATGGCTACACCTTC. The J gene is TRBJ1-2, the V gene TRBV11-2; maybe TRBD1 (5 bases). Germline assignment: CDR1 SGHAT and CDR2 FQNNGV. The CDR3 runs to 14 residues. The V end was cut by 5 bases, the J end by 4 bases, with 14 bases between.

This clone has only one observation. CDR3 in DNA: TGTGCCAGCAGCTTCCCAGCGGGATCCCCCGGGGAGCTGTTTTTT. Translating gives CASSFPAGSPGELFF. This sequence joins TRBV5-6 and TRBJ2-2; 7 bases fit TRBD2. CDR1 is SGHDT and CDR2 is YYEEEE in the germline V gene. Trimming took 2 bases from V and 6 from J; bases not matched to a gene: 7. CDR3 length equals 15 residues.

J is TRBJ1-5 and V is TRBV6-5; 7 positions agree with TRBD1. This CDR3 has 15 residues. From germline, CDR1 is MNHEY and CDR2 SVGAGI. V shed 7 bases, J shed 7 bases, and the junction held 13 bases outside the gene matches. The CDR3 loop is CASTRDSFLRQPQHF. The CDR3, as DNA: TGTGCCAGCACTCGGGACAGCTTCTTAAGGCAGCCCCAGCATTTT.

There are a few counts of this clone. V is TRBV19 and J is TRBJ2-2; D is possibly TRBD1 (6 bases). This CDR3 comprises 14 residues. The germline CDR1 and CDR2 sequences are LNHDA and SQIVND (reference sequence). V lost 6 bases to trimming and J lost 2 bases, with 10 bases between them. In DNA form, the CDR3 reads TGTGCCAGTAGGGACAGAACAAACACCGGGGAGCTGTTTTTT. This sequence encodes CASRDRTNTGELFF.

The chain combines TRBV28 with TRBJ2-3, with 7 bases fitting TRBD2. This CDR3 has 16 residues. CDR1 is MDHEN and CDR2 is SYDVKM in the germline V gene. J gave up 0 bases and V 5 bases, and 8 bases lay outside the gene matches. In DNA form, the CDR3 reads TGTGCCAGCAGTACCCGGGGAGGGGAAAGCACAGATACGCAGTATTTT. It codes for CASSTRGGESTDTQYF.

The genes are TRBV30 and TRBJ1-2; the match to TRBD1 covers 10 bases. Losses at the gene ends were 0 bases for V and 5 bases for J; bases not matched to a gene: 6. Germline V CDR1 and CDR2: GTSNPN, SVGIG (reference sequence). The CDR3 runs 15 residues. CDR3 region: CAWSVLTGGLYGYTF. In DNA, the CDR3 is TGTGCCTGGAGTGTTCTGACAGGGGGCCTATATGGCTACACCTTC.

The chain links TRBV21-1 to TRBJ1-1. TRBV21-1 is tagged as a pseudogene. This CDR3 is 14 amino acids long. The CDR3 protein is CASSPPGMNTEAFF. The DNA of the CDR3 is TGTGCCAGCAGCCCCCCCGGGATGAACACTGAAGCTTTCTTT.

The chain is built from TRBV7-2 and TRBJ2-2; D is unclear. Trimming pared 0 bases from V and 6 bases from J, leaving 8 bases between. The CDR3 is 14 amino acids. Per germline, CDR1 SGHTA and CDR2 FQGNSA. The CDR3: CASSLAGFAGELFF. CDR3 DNA: TGTGCCAGCAGCTTAGCCGGGTTTGCCGGGGAGCTGTTTTTT.

The chain carries TRBV19 and TRBJ1-5; D perhaps matches TRBD1 (5 bases). Germline CDR1 reads LNHDA; CDR2 reads SQIVND (reference sequence). The CDR3 is 16 amino acids. V lost 5 bases and J lost 0, with 14 bases in between. The CDR3 DNA follows: TGTGCCAGTAGTCCCTTGACAGAATATAGCAATCAGCCCCAGCATTTT. Translated: CASSPLTEYSNQPQHF.

The J gene is TRBJ1-5, the V gene TRBV18; D not resolved. V was shortened by 2 bases and J by 4 bases, with 9 bases between the two germline ends. Looked up from germline, CDR1 is KGHSH and CDR2 is LQKENI. The CDR3 is made up of 14 amino acids. The CDR3 protein is CASSPGQTNQPQHF. For the CDR3, the DNA is TGTGCCAGCTCACCAGGGCAGACAAATCAGCCCCAGCATTTT.

The rearrangement joins TRBV11-2 to TRBJ2-1; 7 positions agree with TRBD2. This CDR3 spans 17 amino acids. The germline gives CDR1 SGHAT, CDR2 FQNNGV. J gave up 3 bases and V 5 bases, and 13 bases lay outside the gene matches. The CDR3 sequence: CASSPGGFAGDYNEQFF. The DNA of the CDR3 is TGTGCCAGCAGCCCCGGGGGGTTTGCGGGGGACTACAATGAGCAGTTCTTC. The entire variable domain, with the rest obtained from reference TRBV11-2 and TRBJ2-1, is as follows: EAGVAQSPRYKIIEKRQSVAFWCNPISGHATLYWYQQILGQGPKLLIQFQNNGVVDDSQLPKDRFSAERLKGVDSTLKIQPAKLEDSAVYLCASSPGGFAGDYNEQFFGPGTRLTVL.

The chain combines TRBV4-1 with TRBJ2-1, with 9 bases lining up with TRBD2. The CDR3 loop spans 17 amino acids. The trim removed 6 bases at V and 8 bases at J, leaving 17 bases unmatched. CDR1 and CDR2 (germline): MGHRA, YSYEKL. CDR3 in amino acids: CASRLSVVGGRVDEQFF. CDR3 nucleotide sequence: TGCGCCAGCAGACTCTCGGTGGTGGGCGGGAGGGTAGATGAGCAGTTCTTC.

This chain joins TRBV19 and TRBJ1-2, with TRBD1 matching 8 bases. Per the germline V gene, CDR1 is LNHDA and CDR2 is SQIVND (reference sequence). This CDR3 contains 14 residues. The V gene end was trimmed by 6 bases and the J gene end by 8 bases; junction bases not matched to a gene: 11. This CDR3 is CASSPGQGGPGYTF. CDR3 in DNA: TGTGCCAGTAGCCCAGGACAGGGAGGACCCGGCTACACCTTC.

CDR3 loop: CASAWGGQRRAKNIQYF. In DNA, the CDR3 is TGTGCCAGCGCCTGGGGGGGTCAAAGGAGAGCCAAAAACATTCAGTACTTC. The rearrangement uses TRBV3-1 (or the pseudogene TRBV3-2) and TRBJ2-4; TRBD2 matches 7 bases. The V gene end was trimmed by 8 bases and the J gene end by 0 bases; junction bases not matched to a gene: 13. The CDR3 covers 17 residues. Germline CDR1 is LGHDT and CDR2 is YNNKEL (reference sequence).

The chain joins TRBV6-6 to TRBJ1-4, with a tentative D call TRBD1 (6 bases). The CDR3 runs to 15 residues. Germline assignment: CDR1 MNHNY and CDR2 SVGAGI (reference sequence). V was clipped by 6 bases and J by 4 bases, with 15 bases between them. CDR3 DNA: TGTGCCAGCAGACTCTTACAGGGAATTAATGAAAAACTGTTTTTT. It codes for CASRLLQGINEKLFF.

The chain's CDR3 is CASSTSGFGGGYTF. CDR3 in DNA: TGTGCCAGCAGCACGAGCGGTTTTGGGGGCGGCTACACCTTC. The chain has TRBV9 and TRBJ1-2; D is possibly TRBD1 (6 bases). This CDR3 comprises 14 residues. Germline loops: CDR1 SGDLS, CDR2 YYNGEE. V was clipped by 4 bases and J by 8 bases, with 18 bases between them.

This sequence joins TRBV29-1 and TRBJ1-6; D perhaps matches TRBD1 (5 bases). There are 13 residues in the CDR3. V gave up 5 bases and J gave up 6 bases, with 11 bases separating them. Germline values: CDR1 SQVTM, CDR2 ANQGSEA. Here the CDR3 DNA reads TGCAGCGTTCGGGGGGGGGTTAATTCACCCCTCCACTTT. Protein: CSVRGGVNSPLHF.

This chain uses TRBV3-1 (or the pseudogene TRBV3-2) with TRBJ2-1, with 15 bases aligning to TRBD2. Germline values: CDR1 LGHDT, CDR2 YNNKEL (reference sequence). The V gene end was trimmed by 4 bases and the J gene end by 9 bases; junction bases not matched to a gene: 7. The CDR3 runs 16 residues. CDR3 sequence (DNA): TGTGCCAGCAGCCGGACTAGCGGGAGGGCCGGGGGTGAGCAGTTCTTC. Protein sequence: CASSRTSGRAGGEQFF.

This clone was counted a single time. The chain carries TRBV4-2 and TRBJ2-1; a weak D match, TRBD1 (6 bases). Per germline, CDR1 LGHNA and CDR2 YNFKEQ. The CDR3 has 15 residues. With 5 bases removed from V and 8 bases from J, the gap between germline ends came to 19 bases. The CDR3 spells CASSAGVQKSDEQFF. Written as DNA, the CDR3 is TGTGCCAGCAGCGCAGGGGTTCAAAAATCGGATGAGCAGTTCTTC.

This clone has more than one count but fewer than ten. The chain recombines TRBV6-6 with TRBJ1-5; D possibly corresponds to TRBD1 (6 bases). The CDR3 runs 16 residues. Germline CDR1 reads MNHNY; CDR2 reads SVGAGI (reference sequence). The V gene lost 8 bases and the J gene lost 2 bases, with 19 bases spanning the gap. CDR3 in DNA: TGTGCCAGCTTTGTCGGGAGGACAGAGGGCAATCAGCCCCAGCATTTT. Translating it yields CASFVGRTEGNQPQHF.

The rearrangement joins TRBV28 to TRBJ1-2; 7 bases map to TRBD1. With 8 bases clipped from V and 4 bases from J, the junction kept 4 bases outside the gene matches. CDR1 is MDHEN and CDR2 is SYDVKM in the germline V gene. This CDR3 spans 12 amino acids. CDR3 sequence: CASEGGGYGYTF. CDR3 in DNA: TGTGCCAGCGAAGGGGGCGGCTATGGCTACACCTTC.

The V gene is TRBV29-1, the J gene TRBJ2-1; maybe TRBD1 (5 bases). CDR1 SQVTM and CDR2 ANQGSEA come from the germline V gene. The CDR3 is made up of 12 amino acids. V was pared by 5 bases and J by 6 bases, with 11 bases between. The CDR3 nucleotides are TGCAGCGTTACAAAAACAGGCAATGAGCAGTTCTTC. Residues: CSVTKTGNEQFF.

This clone was observed a few times. In DNA, the CDR3 is TGTGCCAGTAGTTCCCGGACAGGGGATCGCGATGGCTACACCTTC. Amino acid sequence: CASSSRTGDRDGYTF. The chain carries TRBV19 and TRBJ1-2; 9 bases align to TRBD1. The J segment lost 6 bases and the V segment lost 5 bases, leaving 10 bases of the junction unmatched. Per germline, CDR1 LNHDA and CDR2 SQIVND (reference sequence). This CDR3 is 15 amino acids long.